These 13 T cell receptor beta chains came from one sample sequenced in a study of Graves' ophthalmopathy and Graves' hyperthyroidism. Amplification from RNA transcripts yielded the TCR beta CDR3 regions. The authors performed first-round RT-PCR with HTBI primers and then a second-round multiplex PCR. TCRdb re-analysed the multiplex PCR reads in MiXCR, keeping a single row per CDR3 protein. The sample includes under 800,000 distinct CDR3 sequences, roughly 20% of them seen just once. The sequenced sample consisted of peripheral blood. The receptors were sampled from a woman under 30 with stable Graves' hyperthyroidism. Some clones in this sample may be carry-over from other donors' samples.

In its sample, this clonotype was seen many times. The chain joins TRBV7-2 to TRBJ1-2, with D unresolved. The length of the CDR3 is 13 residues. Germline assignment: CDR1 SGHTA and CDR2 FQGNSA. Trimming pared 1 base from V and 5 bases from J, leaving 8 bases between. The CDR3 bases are TGTGCCAGCAGCTTAGGGCAGAGATATGGCTACACCTTC. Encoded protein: CASSLGQRYGYTF.

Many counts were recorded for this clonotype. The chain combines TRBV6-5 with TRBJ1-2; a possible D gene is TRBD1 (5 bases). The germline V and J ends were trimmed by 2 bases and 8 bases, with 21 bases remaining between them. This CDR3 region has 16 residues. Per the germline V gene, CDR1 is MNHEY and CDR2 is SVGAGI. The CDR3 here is CASSYMWTQPEWGYTF. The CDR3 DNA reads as TGTGCCAGCAGTTACATGTGGACACAGCCCGAGTGGGGCTACACCTTC.

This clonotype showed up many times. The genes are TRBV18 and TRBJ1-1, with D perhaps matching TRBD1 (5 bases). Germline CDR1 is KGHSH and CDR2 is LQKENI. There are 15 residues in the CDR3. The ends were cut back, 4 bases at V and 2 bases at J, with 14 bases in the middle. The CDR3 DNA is TGTGCCAGCTCACTGGGGACCTTGGATAACACTGAAGCTTTCTTT. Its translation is CASSLGTLDNTEAFF.

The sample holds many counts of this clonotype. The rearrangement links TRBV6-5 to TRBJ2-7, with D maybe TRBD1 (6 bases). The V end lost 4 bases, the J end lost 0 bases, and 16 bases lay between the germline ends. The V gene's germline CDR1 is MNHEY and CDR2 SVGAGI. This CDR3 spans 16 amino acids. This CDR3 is CASSSGSDRHSYEQYF. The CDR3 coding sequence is TGTGCCAGCAGTTCCGGATCAGACAGGCACTCCTACGAGCAGTACTTC.

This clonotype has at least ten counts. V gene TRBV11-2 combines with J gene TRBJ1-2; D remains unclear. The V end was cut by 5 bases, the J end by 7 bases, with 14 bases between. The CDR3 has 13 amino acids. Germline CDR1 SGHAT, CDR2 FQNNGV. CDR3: CASSAVRVTGYTF. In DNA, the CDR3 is TGTGCCAGCAGCGCCGTTAGGGTGACTGGCTACACCTTC.

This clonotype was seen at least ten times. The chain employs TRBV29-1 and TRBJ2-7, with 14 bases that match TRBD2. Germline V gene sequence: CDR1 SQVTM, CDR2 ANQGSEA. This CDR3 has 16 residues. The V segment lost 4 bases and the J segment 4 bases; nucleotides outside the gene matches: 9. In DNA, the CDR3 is TGCAGCGTTGTAGCCCCAAGGACTAGCGGGAGGTACGAGCAGTACTTC. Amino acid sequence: CSVVAPRTSGRYEQYF.

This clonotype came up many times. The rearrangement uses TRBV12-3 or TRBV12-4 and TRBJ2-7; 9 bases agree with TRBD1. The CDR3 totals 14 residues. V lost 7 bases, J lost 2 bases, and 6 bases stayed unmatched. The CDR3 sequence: CASKQTGGTYEQYF. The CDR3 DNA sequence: TGTGCCAGCAAACAGACAGGGGGTACCTACGAGCAGTACTTC.

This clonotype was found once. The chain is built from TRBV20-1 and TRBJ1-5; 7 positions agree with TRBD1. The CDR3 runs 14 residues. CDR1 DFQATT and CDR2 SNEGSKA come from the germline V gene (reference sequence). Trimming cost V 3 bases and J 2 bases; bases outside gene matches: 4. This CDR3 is CSARSGGGNQPQHF. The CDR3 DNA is TGCAGTGCTAGGTCAGGGGGAGGCAATCAGCCCCAGCATTTT.

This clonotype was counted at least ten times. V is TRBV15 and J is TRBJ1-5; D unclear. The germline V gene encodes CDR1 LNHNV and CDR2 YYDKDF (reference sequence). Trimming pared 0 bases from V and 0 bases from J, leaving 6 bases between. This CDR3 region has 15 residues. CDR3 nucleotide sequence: TGTGCCACCAGCAGAGATCCGCTTAGCAATCAGCCCCAGCATTTT. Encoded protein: CATSRDPLSNQPQHF. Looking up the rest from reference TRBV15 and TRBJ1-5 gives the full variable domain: DAMVIQNPRYQVTQFGKPVTLSCSQTLNHNVMYWYQQKSSQAPKLLFHYYDKDFNNEADTPDNFQSRRPNTSFCFLDIRSPGLGDTAMYLCATSRDPLSNQPQHFGDGTRLSIL.

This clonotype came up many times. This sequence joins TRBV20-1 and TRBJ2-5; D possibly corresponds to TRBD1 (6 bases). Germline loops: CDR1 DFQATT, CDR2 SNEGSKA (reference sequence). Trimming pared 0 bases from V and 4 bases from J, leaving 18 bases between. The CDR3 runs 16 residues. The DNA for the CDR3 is TGCAGTGCTAGAGATTACGGGTCAGGGGTAGGAGAGACCCAGTACTTC. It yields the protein CSARDYGSGVGETQYF.

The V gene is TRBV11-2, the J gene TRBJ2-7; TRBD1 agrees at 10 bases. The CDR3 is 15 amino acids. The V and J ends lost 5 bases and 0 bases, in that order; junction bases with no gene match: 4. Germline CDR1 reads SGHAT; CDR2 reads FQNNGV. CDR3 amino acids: CASSAGQGTSYEQYF. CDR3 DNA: TGTGCCAGCAGCGCGGGACAGGGGACCTCCTACGAGCAGTACTTC.

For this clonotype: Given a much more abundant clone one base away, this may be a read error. The CDR3 sequence is CASNQEGKSSETQYF. CDR3 nucleotide sequence: TGTGCCAGCAACCAGGAGGGCAAATCTTCGGAGACCCAGTACTTC. The chain recombines TRBV3-1 with TRBJ2-5, with D possibly TRBD2 on 6 matching bases. CDR3 length: 15 amino acids. The germline V gene encodes CDR1 LGHDT and CDR2 YNNKEL (reference sequence). The germline V and J ends were trimmed by 7 bases and 5 bases, with 20 bases remaining between them.

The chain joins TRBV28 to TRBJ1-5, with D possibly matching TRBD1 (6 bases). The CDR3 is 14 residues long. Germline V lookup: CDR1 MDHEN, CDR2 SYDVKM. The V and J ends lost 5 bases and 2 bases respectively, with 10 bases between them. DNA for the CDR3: TGTGCCAGCAGTCAGACAGGCCGCAATCAGCCCCAGCATTTT. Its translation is CASSQTGRNQPQHF.